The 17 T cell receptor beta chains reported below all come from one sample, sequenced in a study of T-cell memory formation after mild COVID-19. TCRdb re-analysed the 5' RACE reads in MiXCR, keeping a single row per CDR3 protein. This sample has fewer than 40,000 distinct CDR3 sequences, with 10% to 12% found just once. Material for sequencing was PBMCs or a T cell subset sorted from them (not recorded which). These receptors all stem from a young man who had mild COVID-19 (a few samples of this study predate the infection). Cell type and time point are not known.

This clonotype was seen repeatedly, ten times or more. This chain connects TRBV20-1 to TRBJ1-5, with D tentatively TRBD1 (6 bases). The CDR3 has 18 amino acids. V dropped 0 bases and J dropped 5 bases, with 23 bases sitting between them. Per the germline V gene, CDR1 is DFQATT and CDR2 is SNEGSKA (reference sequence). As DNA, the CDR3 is TGCAGTGCTAGAGATTTGGCAGGGGAAGGCAGGGGCCATCAGCCCCAGCATTTT. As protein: CSARDLAGEGRGHQPQHF.

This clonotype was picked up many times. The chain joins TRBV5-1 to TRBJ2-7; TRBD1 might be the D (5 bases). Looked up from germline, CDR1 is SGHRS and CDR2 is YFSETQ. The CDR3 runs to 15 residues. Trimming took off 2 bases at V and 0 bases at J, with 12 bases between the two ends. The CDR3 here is CASSFKGRTSYEQYV. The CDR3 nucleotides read TGCGCCAGCAGCTTTAAGGGGCGAACCTCCTACGAGCAGTACGTC.

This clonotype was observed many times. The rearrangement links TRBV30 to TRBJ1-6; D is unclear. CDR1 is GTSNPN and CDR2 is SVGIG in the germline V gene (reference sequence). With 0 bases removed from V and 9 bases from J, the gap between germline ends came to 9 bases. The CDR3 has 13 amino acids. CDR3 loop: CAWSVREVSPLHF. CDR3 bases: TGTGCCTGGAGTGTACGGGAGGTTTCACCCCTCCACTTT. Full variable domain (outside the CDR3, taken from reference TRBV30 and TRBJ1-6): SQTIHQWPATLVQPVGSPLSLECTVEGTSNPNLYWYRQAAGRGLQLLFYSVGIGQISSEVPQNLSASRPQDRQFILSSKKLLLSDSGFYLCAWSVREVSPLHFGNGTRLTVT.

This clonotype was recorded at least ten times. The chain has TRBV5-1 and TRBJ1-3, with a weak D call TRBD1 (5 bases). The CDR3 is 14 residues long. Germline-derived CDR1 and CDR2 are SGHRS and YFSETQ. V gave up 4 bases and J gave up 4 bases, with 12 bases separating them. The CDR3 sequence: CASSRDFVGNTIYF. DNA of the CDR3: TGCGCCAGCAGCAGGGACTTCGTCGGAAACACCATATATTTT.

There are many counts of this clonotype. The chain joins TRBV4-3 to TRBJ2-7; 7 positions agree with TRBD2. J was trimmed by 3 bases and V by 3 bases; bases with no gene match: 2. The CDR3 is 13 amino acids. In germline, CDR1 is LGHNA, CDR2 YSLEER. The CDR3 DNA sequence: TGCGCCAGCAGCCATGGCGGGGGCTACGAGCAGTACTTC. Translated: CASSHGGGYEQYF.

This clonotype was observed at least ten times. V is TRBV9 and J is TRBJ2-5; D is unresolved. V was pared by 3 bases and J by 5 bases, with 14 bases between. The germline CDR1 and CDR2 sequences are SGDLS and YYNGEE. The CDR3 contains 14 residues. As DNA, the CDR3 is TGTGCCAGCAGCGCGTCCCAATATGGGGAGACCCAGTACTTC. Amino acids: CASSASQYGETQYF. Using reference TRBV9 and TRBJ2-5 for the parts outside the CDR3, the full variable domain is DSGVTQTPKHLITATGQRVTLRCSPRSGDLSVYWYQQSLDQGLQFLIQYYNGEERAKGNILERFSAQQFPDLHSELNLSSLELGDSALYFCASSASQYGETQYFGPGTRLLVL.

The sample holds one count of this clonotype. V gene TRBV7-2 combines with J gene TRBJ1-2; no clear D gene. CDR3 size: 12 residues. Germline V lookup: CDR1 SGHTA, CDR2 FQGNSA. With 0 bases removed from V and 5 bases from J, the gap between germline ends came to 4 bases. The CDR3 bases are TGTGCCAGCAGCTTAGCTCGGTATGGCTACACCTTC. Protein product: CASSLARYGYTF.

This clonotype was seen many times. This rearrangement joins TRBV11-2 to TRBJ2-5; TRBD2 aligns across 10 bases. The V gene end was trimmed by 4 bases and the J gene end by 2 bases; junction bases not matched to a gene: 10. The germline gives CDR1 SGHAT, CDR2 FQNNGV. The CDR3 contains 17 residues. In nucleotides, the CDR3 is TGTGCCAGCAGCTCCCTTTCTAGCGGGGGATATCAAGAGACCCAGTACTTC. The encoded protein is CASSSLSSGGYQETQYF. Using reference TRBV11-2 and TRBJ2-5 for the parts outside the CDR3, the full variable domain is EAGVAQSPRYKIIEKRQSVAFWCNPISGHATLYWYQQILGQGPKLLIQFQNNGVVDDSQLPKDRFSAERLKGVDSTLKIQPAKLEDSAVYLCASSSLSSGGYQETQYFGPGTRLLVL.

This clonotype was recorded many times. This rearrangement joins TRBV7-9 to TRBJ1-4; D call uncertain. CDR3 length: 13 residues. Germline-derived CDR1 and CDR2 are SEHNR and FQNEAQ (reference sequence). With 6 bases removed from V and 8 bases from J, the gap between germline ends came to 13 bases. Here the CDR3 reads CASRREEGEKLFF. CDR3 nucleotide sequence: TGTGCCAGCAGAAGAGAGGAGGGCGAAAAACTGTTTTTT.

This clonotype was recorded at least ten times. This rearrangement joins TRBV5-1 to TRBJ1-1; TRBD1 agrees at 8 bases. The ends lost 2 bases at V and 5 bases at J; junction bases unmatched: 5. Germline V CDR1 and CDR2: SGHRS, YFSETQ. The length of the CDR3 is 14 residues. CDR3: CASSFMTGATEAFF. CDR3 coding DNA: TGCGCCAGCAGCTTTATGACAGGGGCTACTGAAGCTTTCTTT. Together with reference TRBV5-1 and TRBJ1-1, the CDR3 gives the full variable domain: KAGVTQTPRYLIKTRGQQVTLSCSPISGHRSVSWYQQTPGQGLQFLFEYFSETQRNKGNFPGRFSGRQFSNSRSEMNVSTLELGDSALYLCASSFMTGATEAFFGQGTRLTVV.

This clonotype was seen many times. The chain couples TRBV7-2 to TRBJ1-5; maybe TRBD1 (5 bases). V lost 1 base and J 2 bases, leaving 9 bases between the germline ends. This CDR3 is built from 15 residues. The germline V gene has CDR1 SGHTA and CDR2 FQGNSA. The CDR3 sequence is CASSLDGGGNQPQHF. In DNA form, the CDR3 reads TGTGCCAGCAGCTTAGACGGGGGTGGCAATCAGCCCCAGCATTTT.

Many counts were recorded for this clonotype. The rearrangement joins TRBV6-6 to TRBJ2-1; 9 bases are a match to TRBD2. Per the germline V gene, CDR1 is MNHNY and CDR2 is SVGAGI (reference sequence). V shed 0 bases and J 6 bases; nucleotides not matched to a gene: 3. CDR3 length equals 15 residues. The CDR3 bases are TGTGCCAGCAGTTACTCGCGGGGGGGCCGCAATGAGCAGTTCTTC. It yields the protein CASSYSRGGRNEQFF.

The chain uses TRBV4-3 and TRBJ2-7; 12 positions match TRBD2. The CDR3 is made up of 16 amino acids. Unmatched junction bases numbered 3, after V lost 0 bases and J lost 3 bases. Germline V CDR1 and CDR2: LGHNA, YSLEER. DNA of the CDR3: TGCGCCAGCAGCCAAGATTGGACTAGCGGGAACTACGAGCAGTACTTC. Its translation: CASSQDWTSGNYEQYF.

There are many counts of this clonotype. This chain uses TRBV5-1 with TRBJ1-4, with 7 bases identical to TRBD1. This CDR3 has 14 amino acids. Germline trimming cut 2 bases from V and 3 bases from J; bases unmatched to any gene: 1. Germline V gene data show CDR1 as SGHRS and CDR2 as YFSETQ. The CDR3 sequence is CASSFRGANEKLFF. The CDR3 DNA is TGCGCCAGCAGCTTCAGGGGGGCTAATGAAAAACTGTTTTTT.

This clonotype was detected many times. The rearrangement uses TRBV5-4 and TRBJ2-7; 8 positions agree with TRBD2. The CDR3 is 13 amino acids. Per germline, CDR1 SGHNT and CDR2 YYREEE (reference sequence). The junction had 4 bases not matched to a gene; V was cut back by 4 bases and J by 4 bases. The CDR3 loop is CASSKGLEYEQYF. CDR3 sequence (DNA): TGTGCCAGCAGCAAGGGACTAGAATACGAGCAGTACTTC. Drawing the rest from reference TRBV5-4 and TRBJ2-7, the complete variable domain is ETGVTQSPTHLIKTRGQQVTLRCSSQSGHNTVSWYQQALGQGPQFIFQYYREEENGRGNFPPRFSGLQFPNYSSELNVNALELDDSALYLCASSKGLEYEQYFGPGTRLTVT.

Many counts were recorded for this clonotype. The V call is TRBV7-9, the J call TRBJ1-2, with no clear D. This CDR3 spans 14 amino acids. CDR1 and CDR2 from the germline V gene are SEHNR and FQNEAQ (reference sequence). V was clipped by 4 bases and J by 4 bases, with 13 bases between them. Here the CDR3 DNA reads TGTGCCAGCAGCTCGGGGTGGTTGGGCTATGGCTACACCTTC. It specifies CASSSGWLGYGYTF. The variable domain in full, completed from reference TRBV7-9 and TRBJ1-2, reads DTGVSQNPRHKITKRGQNVTFRCDPISEHNRLYWYRQTLGQGPEFLTYFQNEAQLEKSRLLSDRFSAERPKGSFSTLEIQRTEQGDSAMYLCASSSGWLGYGYTFGSGTRLTVV.

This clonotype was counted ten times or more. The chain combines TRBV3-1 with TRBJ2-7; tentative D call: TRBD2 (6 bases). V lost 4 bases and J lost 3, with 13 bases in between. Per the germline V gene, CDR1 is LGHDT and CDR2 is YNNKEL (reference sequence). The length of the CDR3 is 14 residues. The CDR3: CASSPGTGLYEQYV. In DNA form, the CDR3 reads TGTGCCAGCAGCCCAGGGACTGGACTCTACGAGCAGTACGTC.